This TCR beta chain was captured by sequencing in a study of shared clonotypes between healthy human individuals. As defined, naive CD8 cells were CD45RO-negative and positively selected for CCR7, with terminally differentiated effector memory CD45RA+ cells excluded. This CDR3 has 17 amino acids. CDR1 and CDR2 from the germline V gene are SGHRS and YFSETQ. J gave up 6 bases and V 6 bases, and 15 bases lay outside the gene matches. Sequenced by immunoSEQ multiplex PCR; TCRdb stores in-frame clones only, minus some. The sample holds 650,000 to 800,000 clones, around 90% seen once. The sequence derives from a man aged 30 to 39 in good health. Source material: naive CD8+ T cells sorted from blood. The chain links TRBV5-1 to TRBJ2-1; 10 nucleotides align to TRBD2. CDR3: CASTLNPVASGSNEQFF. The CDR3 DNA sequence: TGCGCCAGCACCCTAAACCCGGTTGCTAGCGGGAGCAATGAGCAGTTCTTC. Filled out from reference TRBV5-1 and TRBJ2-1, the complete variable domain reads KAGVTQTPRYLIKTRGQQVTLSCSPISGHRSVSWYQQTPGQGLQFLFEYFSETQRNKGNFPGRFSGRQFSNSRSEMNVSTLELGDSALYLCASTLNPVASGSNEQFFGPGTRLTVL.